This TCR beta chain comes out of a study of T cells in Graves' hyperthyroidism and ophthalmopathy. This clonotype was counted many times. The antigen is not known. What was amplified from RNA transcripts were TCR beta CDR3 regions. Using the HTBI primer set, a first-round RT-PCR was run on the TCR CDR3. TCRdb itself ran the multiplex PCR reads through MiXCR, one entry per CDR3 protein. The sample shows roughly 240,000 distinct CDR3 sequences, approximately 16% of them seen only once. Study findings and constraints: In blood, most of the thyroid clonotypes expanded above 0.001 were also present.

This receptor was taken from a woman between 18 and 30 years old with Graves' ophthalmopathy. The sequencing input was blood.

CDR3 region: CASSHPRGASMGYGYTF. The CDR3 DNA is TGCGCCAGCAGCCATCCCAGGGGGGCCTCGATGGGCTATGGCTACACCTTC. The genes are TRBV4-1 and TRBJ1-2; 7 bases agree with TRBD1. This CDR3 has 17 amino acids. Germline CDR1 MGHRA, CDR2 YSYEKL. Trimming took 3 bases from V and 4 from J; bases not matched to a gene: 14.